A selection of T cell receptor beta chains follows, all from one sample in a study of blood T cell repertoires in COVID-19. The method was immunoSEQ multiplex PCR; TCRdb's version includes in-frame clones alone and lacks a portion of them. The sample has some 120,000 clones; approximately 80% are singletons. The material sequenced was peripheral blood. The receptors here all came from a human donor in a cohort sampled during active COVID-19. CDR3s include the opening cysteine and the closing phenylalanine or tryptophan. D genes are given only for firm matches. Clone size appears in some rows only: once, few, many, or a class for an expanded clone.

d_gene: .; v_gene: TRBV19; len: 19; j_gene: TRBJ1-5; abundance: few; CDR3nt: TGTGCCAGTAGTAAATCGCGACGGGGGACCCGGGGACCAAATCAGCCCCAGCATTTT; CDR3aa: CASSKSRRGTRGPNQPQHF
d_gene: .; v_gene: TRBV7-2; len: 14; j_gene: TRBJ1-2; abundance: .; CDR3nt: TGTGCCAGCAGCTTAGAGGCAGGCAACTATGGCTACACCTTC; CDR3aa: CASSLEAGNYGYTF
d_gene: TRBD2; v_gene: TRBV10-3; len: 14; j_gene: TRBJ2-7; abundance: .; CDR3nt: TGTGCCATCAGTGAAAAGCGGGGGCCCTACGAGCAGTACTTC; CDR3aa: CAISEKRGPYEQYF
d_gene: .; v_gene: TRBV5-1; len: 15; j_gene: TRBJ1-4; abundance: .; CDR3nt: TGCGCCAGCACGATAAGCGGAACAACTAATGAAAAACTGTTTTTT; CDR3aa: CASTISGTTNEKLFF
d_gene: .; v_gene: TRBV11-2; len: 14; j_gene: TRBJ1-1; abundance: .; CDR3nt: TGTGCCAGCAGCTGGGGATCAGGGGATACTGAAGCTTTCTTT; CDR3aa: CASSWGSGDTEAFF
d_gene: .; v_gene: TRBV4-2; len: 17; j_gene: TRBJ1-2; abundance: few; CDR3nt: TGTGCCAGCAGCCATCCGGCGGGCAGGGGAAAAGAGGACGGCTACACCTTC; CDR3aa: CASSHPAGRGKEDGYTF
d_gene: TRBD1; v_gene: TRBV9; len: 15; j_gene: TRBJ2-2; abundance: .; CDR3nt: TGTGCCAGCAGCGTAGGAAAACAGGGGGCCGGGGAGCTGTTTTTT; CDR3aa: CASSVGKQGAGELFF
d_gene: TRBD2; v_gene: TRBV2; len: 13; j_gene: TRBJ2-7; abundance: .; CDR3nt: TGTGCCAGCAGTCTGACTAGCGACTACGAGCAGTACTTC; CDR3aa: CASSLTSDYEQYF
d_gene: .; v_gene: TRBV28; len: 15; j_gene: TRBJ2-7; abundance: .; CDR3nt: TGTGCCAGCGTTCCGTCCTCGGGGTTTGTCTACGAGCAGTACTTC; CDR3aa: CASVPSSGFVYEQYF
d_gene: TRBD1; v_gene: TRBV6-4; len: 15; j_gene: TRBJ2-3; abundance: .; CDR3nt: TGTGCCAGCAGTGCCTCCCAGGGGGGCACAGATACGCAGTATTTT; CDR3aa: CASSASQGGTDTQYF
d_gene: .; v_gene: TRBV7-6; len: 14; j_gene: TRBJ1-1; abundance: .; CDR3nt: TGTGCCAGCAGCTTAGGGAGGGCGAACACTGAAGCTTTCTTT; CDR3aa: CASSLGRANTEAFF
d_gene: TRBD2; v_gene: TRBV7-2; len: 16; j_gene: TRBJ2-3; abundance: .; CDR3nt: TGTGCCAGCAGCTGGGGACTAGCGGGGGACACAGATACGCAGTATTTT; CDR3aa: CASSWGLAGDTDTQYF
d_gene: .; v_gene: TRBV28; len: 14; j_gene: TRBJ1-3; abundance: once; CDR3nt: TGTGCCAGCAGTTCCGGGAATTCAGGAAACACCATATATTTT; CDR3aa: CASSSGNSGNTIYF
d_gene: .; v_gene: TRBV18; len: 16; j_gene: TRBJ1-2; abundance: .; CDR3nt: TGTGCCAGCTCACCACCTCTTGGCAGGGTGGACTATGGCTACACCTTC; CDR3aa: CASSPPLGRVDYGYTF
d_gene: .; v_gene: TRBV10-3; len: 16; j_gene: TRBJ1-1; abundance: once; CDR3nt: TGTGCCATCAGTGAGTCGAGGGGGAGTGGAGCCACTGAAGCTTTCTTT; CDR3aa: CAISESRGSGATEAFF
d_gene: .; v_gene: TRBV7-7; len: 13; j_gene: TRBJ2-1; abundance: .; CDR3nt: TGTGCTAGCAGCTTAGACATCTACAATGAGCAGTTCTTC; CDR3aa: CASSLDIYNEQFF
d_gene: TRBD2; v_gene: TRBV15; len: 16; j_gene: TRBJ2-2; abundance: .; CDR3nt: TGTGCCACCAGCAGGGCCGGGACTAGAAACTCCGGGGAGCTGTTTTTT; CDR3aa: CATSRAGTRNSGELFF
d_gene: .; v_gene: TRBV15; len: 15; j_gene: TRBJ2-7; abundance: .; CDR3nt: TGTGCCACCAGCAGAGATCTGGCAAGTCACTACGAGCAGTACTTC; CDR3aa: CATSRDLASHYEQYF
d_gene: .; v_gene: TRBV5-6; len: 13; j_gene: TRBJ1-2; abundance: .; CDR3nt: TGTGCCAGCAGCGCCTTCTCCAGCCGCTGGGGCGCCTTC; CDR3aa: CASSAFSSRWGAF
d_gene: TRBD2; v_gene: TRBV6-5; len: 15; j_gene: TRBJ2-1; abundance: .; CDR3nt: TGTGCCAGCAGTTACTATGGGACTACCCACAATGAGCAGTTCTTC; CDR3aa: CASSYYGTTHNEQFF
d_gene: TRBD1; v_gene: TRBV24-1; len: 13; j_gene: TRBJ1-2; abundance: .; CDR3nt: TGTGCCGTTTCGGACAGGGGGGACTATGGCTACACCTTC; CDR3aa: CAVSDRGDYGYTF
d_gene: TRBD2; v_gene: TRBV7-9; len: 14; j_gene: TRBJ2-7; abundance: .; CDR3nt: TGTGCCAGCAGCCCTAGCGGGAACTCCTACGAGCAGTACTTC; CDR3aa: CASSPSGNSYEQYF
d_gene: TRBD2; v_gene: TRBV30; len: 14; j_gene: TRBJ2-3; abundance: .; CDR3nt: TGTGCCTGTCCTGGCGGGGGGTTTACGGATACGCAGTATTTT; CDR3aa: CACPGGGFTDTQYF
d_gene: TRBD1; v_gene: TRBV24-1; len: 16; j_gene: TRBJ2-2; abundance: few; CDR3nt: TGTGCCACCAGTGACCCAGACAGGGGGGACACCGGGGAGCTGTTTTTT; CDR3aa: CATSDPDRGDTGELFF
d_gene: TRBD2; v_gene: TRBV7-2; len: 15; j_gene: TRBJ2-7; abundance: .; CDR3nt: TGTGCCAGCAGCTCGGGGGAGCGGGAGGGCTACGAGCAGTACTTC; CDR3aa: CASSSGEREGYEQYF
d_gene: TRBD1; v_gene: TRBV7-8; len: 15; j_gene: TRBJ2-7; abundance: .; CDR3nt: TGTGCCAGCAGCACAAATACAGGGGAGAACTACGAGCAGTACTTC; CDR3aa: CASSTNTGENYEQYF
d_gene: TRBD1; v_gene: TRBV19; len: 15; j_gene: TRBJ1-2; abundance: once; CDR3nt: TGTGCCAGTAGTGTACCGGGACAGAGCTTCTATGGCTACACCTTC; CDR3aa: CASSVPGQSFYGYTF
d_gene: .; v_gene: TRBV5-4; len: 14; j_gene: TRBJ2-7; abundance: .; CDR3nt: TGTGCCAGCAGCTTGGCCGGGGGGCGCTGGGAGCAGTACTTC; CDR3aa: CASSLAGGRWEQYF
d_gene: .; v_gene: TRBV18; len: 13; j_gene: TRBJ1-4; abundance: once; CDR3nt: TGTGCCAGCCGACCCCCAGGAGGTGAAAAACTGTTTTTT; CDR3aa: CASRPPGGEKLFF